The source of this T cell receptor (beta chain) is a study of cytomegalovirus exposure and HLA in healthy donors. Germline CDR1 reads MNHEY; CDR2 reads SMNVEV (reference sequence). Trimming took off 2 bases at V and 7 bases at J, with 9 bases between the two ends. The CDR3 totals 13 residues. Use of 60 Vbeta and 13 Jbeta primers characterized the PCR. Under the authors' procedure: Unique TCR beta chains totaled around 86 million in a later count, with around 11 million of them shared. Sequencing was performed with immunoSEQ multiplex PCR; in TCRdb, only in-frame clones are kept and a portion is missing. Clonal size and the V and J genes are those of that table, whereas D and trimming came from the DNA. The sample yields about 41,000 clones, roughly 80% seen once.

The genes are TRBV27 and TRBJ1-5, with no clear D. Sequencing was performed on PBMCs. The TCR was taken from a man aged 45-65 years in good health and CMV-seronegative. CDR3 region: CASSLSRRQPQHF. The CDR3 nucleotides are TGTGCCAGCAGTTTAAGCAGGAGGCAGCCCCAGCATTTT.